The 23 T cell receptor beta chains below were found in one sample sequenced in a study of OX40 agonist ivuxolimab in advanced cancers. Sequenced by immunoSEQ multiplex PCR; TCRdb stores in-frame clones only, minus some. The repertoire includes 60,000 to 80,000 clones, roughly 77% of them detected once, and roughly 4.7% sits in the top ten. This specimen was CD4+ or CD8+ T cells sorted from blood, taken in a trial of the OX40 agonist ivuxolimab. The receptors derive from an adult with an advanced solid tumor such as melanoma, head and neck, liver or kidney cancer.

The chain couples TRBV18 to TRBJ1-3; D might be TRBD1 (5 bases). The V and J ends lost 6 bases and 4 bases respectively, with 10 bases between them. Per germline, CDR1 KGHSH and CDR2 LQKENI. The CDR3 runs 13 residues. The CDR3 region is CASSVSGGNTIYF. CDR3 DNA: TGTGCCAGCTCGGTATCAGGGGGAAACACCATATATTTT. Full variable domain (rest looked up from reference TRBV18 and TRBJ1-3): NAGVMQNPRHLVRRRGQEARLRCSPMKGHSHVYWYRQLPEEGLKFMVYLQKENIIDESGMPKERFSAEFPKEGPSILRIQQVVRGDSAAYFCASSVSGGNTIYFGEGSWLTVV.

This chain joins TRBV19 and TRBJ1-6; D is possibly TRBD1 (5 bases). Germline CDR1 and CDR2: LNHDA and SQIVND (reference sequence). The CDR3 loop spans 14 amino acids. V was clipped by 7 bases and J by 3 bases, with 10 bases between them. The CDR3 sequence is CASNPDSYNSPLHF. The CDR3 bases are TGTGCCAGTAATCCCGACAGCTATAATTCACCCCTCCACTTT.

V usage is TRBV5-4 and J usage is TRBJ2-1, with D unclear. CDR1 SGHNT and CDR2 YYREEE come from the germline V gene (reference sequence). V was clipped by 1 base and J by 4 bases, with 12 bases between them. The length of the CDR3 is 15 residues. The chain's CDR3 is CASSLLSTPYNEQFF. The CDR3 DNA follows: TGTGCCAGCAGCTTGTTGTCTACTCCATACAATGAGCAGTTCTTC.

This clone has more than one count but fewer than ten. The chain employs TRBV5-1 and TRBJ2-3; weak D call: TRBD2 (6 bases). Per the germline V gene, CDR1 is SGHRS and CDR2 is YFSETQ. V was cut by 6 bases and J by 0 bases, with 11 bases left in between. The CDR3 loop spans 14 amino acids. CDR3 nucleotides: TGCGCCAGCATAAGGGGAGGTAGCACAGATACGCAGTATTTT. Its protein product is CASIRGGSTDTQYF.

This chain joins TRBV30 and TRBJ2-1, with 11 bases that match TRBD2. The trim removed 5 bases at V and 4 bases at J, leaving 7 bases unmatched. CDR1 and CDR2 from the germline V gene are GTSNPN and SVGIG (reference sequence). The CDR3 is 15 amino acids. The CDR3 DNA reads as TGTGCCTGGGCCCCGGGACTAGCGGAGTACAATGAGCAGTTCTTC. Translation: CAWAPGLAEYNEQFF.

This clone is a singleton in its sample. The CDR3 DNA follows: TGTGCCAGCTCAGACGGACAGGGAGCTAACTATGGCTACACCTTC. It codes for CASSDGQGANYGYTF. The chain combines TRBV18 with TRBJ1-2, with 8 bases that match TRBD1. Germline lookup yields CDR1 KGHSH and CDR2 LQKENI. This CDR3 contains 15 residues. Trimming cost V 5 bases and J 0 bases; bases outside gene matches: 5.

The chain uses TRBV18 and TRBJ2-7; D possibly corresponds to TRBD1 (5 bases). The length of the CDR3 is 14 residues. Germline CDR1 and CDR2: KGHSH and LQKENI. Trimming cost V 3 bases and J 6 bases, with 15 bases left between them. The CDR3 reads CASSPVVGVGEQYF. The CDR3 DNA follows: TGTGCCAGCTCACCGGTGGTAGGGGTCGGCGAGCAGTACTTC.

V usage is TRBV5-4 and J usage is TRBJ2-3; TRBD2 matches 12 bases. There are 16 residues in the CDR3. V gave up 0 bases and J gave up 6 bases; unmatched junction bases: 5. The germline V gene has CDR1 SGHNT and CDR2 YYREEE (reference sequence). The CDR3 loop is CASSLGLAGVGDTQYF. In DNA form, the CDR3 reads TGTGCCAGCAGCTTGGGACTAGCGGGAGTGGGGGATACGCAGTATTTT.

The gene calls are TRBV11-3 and TRBJ1-1; D unclear. V gave up 0 bases and J gave up 0 bases, with 2 bases separating them. The germline V gene has CDR1 SGHNT and CDR2 YENEEA. The CDR3 length is 13 residues. The CDR3 sequence is CASSLDLNTEAFF. The CDR3, as DNA: TGTGCCAGCAGCTTAGATTTGAACACTGAAGCTTTCTTT.

This clone was counted a single time. The rearrangement joins TRBV5-1 to TRBJ2-2, with D maybe TRBD2 (6 bases). This CDR3 is 16 amino acids long. The V end was cut by 4 bases, the J end by 5 bases, with 18 bases between. CDR1 SGHRS and CDR2 YFSETQ come from the germline V gene. CDR3 region: CASSEIRGTRTGELFF. The CDR3 DNA reads as TGCGCCAGCAGCGAAATCCGCGGGACCCGGACCGGGGAGCTGTTTTTT.

The V and J genes are TRBV2 and TRBJ1-2, with D perhaps TRBD1 (5 bases). V was pared by 6 bases and J by 3 bases, with 11 bases between. Germline CDR1 reads SNHLY; CDR2 reads FYNNEI. The CDR3 is made up of 13 amino acids. CDR3: CASSSGTDYGYTF. The CDR3, as DNA: TGTGCCAGCAGCTCCGGGACTGACTATGGCTACACCTTC.

V gene TRBV2 combines with J gene TRBJ1-6; D uncertain. CDR1 is SNHLY and CDR2 is FYNNEI in the germline V gene. The CDR3 is 14 residues long. Trimming cost V 2 bases and J 13 bases, with 15 bases left between them. DNA for the CDR3: TGTGCCAGCAGTGAACATCTGAACGGGGTGCCCCTCCACTTT. Residues: CASSEHLNGVPLHF.

The rearrangement joins TRBV5-1 to TRBJ2-3, with D unresolved. The length of the CDR3 is 15 residues. Germline values: CDR1 SGHRS, CDR2 YFSETQ. V lost 4 bases, J lost 2 bases, and 14 bases lay in between. CDR3 in DNA: TGCGCCAGCAGCGAGAGGTCCTTGCACACAGATACGCAGTATTTT. Translation gives CASSERSLHTDTQYF.

This clone was seen once. The rearrangement uses TRBV7-3 and TRBJ2-3; no definite D call. Germline-derived CDR1 and CDR2 are SGHTA and FQGTGA. The V end lost 2 bases, the J end lost 4 bases, and 13 bases lay between the germline ends. The CDR3 length is 15 residues. CDR3 sequence: CASSLYAGLADTQYF. Here the CDR3 DNA reads TGTGCCAGCAGCTTATATGCAGGTTTAGCAGATACGCAGTATTTT.

This chain links TRBV19 with TRBJ1-1; D is undetermined. The CDR3 is made up of 13 amino acids. Germline V gene sequence: CDR1 LNHDA, CDR2 SQIVND (reference sequence). The ends were cut back, 3 bases at V and 2 bases at J, with 7 bases in the middle. Here the CDR3 reads CASSMRINTEAFF. CDR3 sequence (DNA): TGTGCCAGTAGTATGCGGATAAACACTGAAGCTTTCTTT.

This clone was observed once. The chain joins TRBV6-5 to TRBJ1-2; no clear D gene. This CDR3 spans 11 amino acids. V was trimmed by 2 bases and J by 7 bases, leaving 5 bases between them. CDR1 is MNHEY and CDR2 is SVGAGI in the germline V gene. The CDR3 coding sequence is TGTGCCAGCAGTTACGGAGGTGGCTACACCTTC. Its protein product is CASSYGGGYTF.

The rearrangement uses TRBV10-3 and TRBJ2-1, with TRBD2 identical over 11 bases. Per the germline V gene, CDR1 is ENHRY and CDR2 is SYGVKD. The CDR3 spans 15 residues. The V gene end was trimmed by 5 bases and the J gene end by 3 bases; junction bases not matched to a gene: 3. This CDR3 reads CAISLAGGDYNEQFF. Here the CDR3 DNA reads TGTGCCATCAGTTTAGCGGGAGGGGACTACAATGAGCAGTTCTTC.

V gene TRBV18 combines with J gene TRBJ1-3; no clear D gene. Germline lookup yields CDR1 KGHSH and CDR2 LQKENI. V dropped 4 bases and J dropped 0 bases, with 4 bases sitting between them. The length of the CDR3 is 13 residues. The CDR3 DNA is TGTGCCAGCTCACAGGGCTCTGGAAACACCATATATTTT. Protein product: CASSQGSGNTIYF.

This clone has a single count. The chain links TRBV9 to TRBJ2-7, with 9 bases matching TRBD2. The CDR3 contains 14 residues. Germline V gene data show CDR1 as SGDLS and CDR2 as YYNGEE. The junction had 5 bases not matched to a gene; V was cut back by 3 bases and J by 4 bases. The CDR3 reads CASSAGTSRYEQYF. DNA for the CDR3: TGTGCCAGCAGCGCGGGGACTAGCAGGTACGAGCAGTACTTC.

The rearrangement links TRBV5-1 to TRBJ2-2; 11 positions match TRBD2. From germline, CDR1 is SGHRS and CDR2 YFSETQ. This CDR3 is 16 amino acids long. Trimming took 1 base from V and 7 from J; bases not matched to a gene: 6. CDR3 protein: CASSLTTSGGNGELFF. DNA for the CDR3: TGCGCCAGCAGCTTGACTACTAGCGGGGGAAACGGGGAGCTGTTTTTT.

This chain uses TRBV6-6 with TRBJ1-2, with TRBD1 matching 7 bases. The germline V gene has CDR1 MNHNY and CDR2 SVGAGI (reference sequence). Germline trimming cut 6 bases from V and 8 bases from J; bases unmatched to any gene: 15. The CDR3 length is 15 residues. CDR3 loop: CASSRTRQGGQGYTF. In nucleotides, the CDR3 is TGTGCCAGCAGCCGAACGCGACAGGGCGGTCAAGGCTACACCTTC.

The chain couples TRBV28 to TRBJ2-5; unclear D gene. The CDR3 is 12 residues long. The V and J ends lost 2 bases and 5 bases respectively, with 6 bases between them. The germline CDR1 and CDR2 sequences are MDHEN and SYDVKM. In nucleotides, the CDR3 is TGTGCCAGCAGTTTAGTGTGGGAGACCCAGTACTTC. It yields the protein CASSLVWETQYF.

This chain links TRBV30 with TRBJ1-1; tentative D call: TRBD1 (6 bases). Between the trimmed V and J ends, which lost 3 bases and 4 bases, there was a span of 12 bases. CDR1 and CDR2 from the germline V gene are GTSNPN and SVGIG (reference sequence). The CDR3 is 13 residues long. The CDR3 protein is CAWSVGASTEAFF. Here the CDR3 DNA reads TGTGCCTGGAGCGTGGGGGCAAGCACTGAAGCTTTCTTT.